The clone carrying this T cell receptor beta chain was seen ten or more times. No antigen is known for it. An end of the junction differs from the germline gene, which may be a read error. TCRdb passed the 5' RACE reads through MiXCR, listing each CDR3 protein once. The top ten clones hold roughly 8% of a sample with about 260,000 distinct CDR3 sequences, around 20% of them seen once. The CDR3 has 13 residues. Germline V gene data show CDR1 as MGHRA and CDR2 as YSYEKL. This entry comes from a study of CD8 T cells in ankylosing spondylitis. Overall study results and limits: Matched ankylosing spondylitis synovial fluid reportedly showed significant enrichment of disease-linked clones. Both synovial fluid and blood in reactive arthritis had previously been reported to carry some motif variants.

This chain uses TRBV4-1 with TRBJ1-2, with 8 nucleotides matching TRBD1. Material for sequencing was blood, either unsorted or a sorted T cell fraction (not recorded which). The sequence was obtained from a male donor with ankylosing spondylitis or in good health (not recorded which). CDR3 region: CASSQGQGYGYTF. DNA for the CDR3: TGTGCCAGCAGTCAAGGACAGGGCTATGGCTACACCTTC.